This is a list of T cell receptor beta chains from one sample in a study of T cell changes during pregnancy in multiple sclerosis. Libraries were prepared by immunoSEQ multiplex PCR; TCRdb keeps only in-frame clonotypes and omits some of them. The repertoire holds around 75,000 clones, 75% to 95% seen once, with just under 0.3% in the top ten. The specimen was CD4+ T cells from peripheral blood mononuclear cells, collected in the third trimester of pregnancy. These receptors were obtained from a female donor in good health, enrolled as a control in a pregnancy study. CDR3s include the opening cysteine and the closing phenylalanine or tryptophan. A D gene is named only where the DNA matches it firmly. Some rows mark clone size as missing; the rest say once, few, many or name a class of expanded clone.

d_call | j_call | clone_size | v_call | cdr3_nt | cdr3_aa
- | TRBJ2-7 | - | TRBV7-9 | TGTGCCAGCAGCTACTCACTCAACTACGAGCAGTACTTC | CASSYSLNYEQYF
- | TRBJ2-7 | - | TRBV4-3 | TGCGCCAGCAGAGAACAGGGAGAGTACGGCGAGCAGTACTTC | CASREQGEYGEQYF
- | TRBJ2-1 | - | TRBV7-3 | TGTGCCAGCAGCCCGCGTTTAGGGAGCTCCTACAATGAGCAGTTCTTC | CASSPRLGSSYNEQFF
TRBD1 | TRBJ1-1 | few | TRBV9 | TGTGCCAGCAGCGGAGGATACAGGGGTGACACTGAAGCTTTCTTT | CASSGGYRGDTEAFF
- | TRBJ1-4 | - | TRBV30 | TGTGCCTGGATAGGGGCAGGCCAAAATGAAAAACTGTTTTTT | CAWIGAGQNEKLFF
TRBD1 | TRBJ1-5 | once | TRBV5-4 | TGTGCCAGTCATAGACAGGGGGTCAATCAGCCCCAGCATTTT | CASHRQGVNQPQHF
- | TRBJ1-1 | - | TRBV29-1 | TGCAGCGTTGTTGCACAGGCCGACACTGAAGCTTTCTTT | CSVVAQADTEAFF
- | TRBJ2-5 | - | TRBV6-1 | TGTGCCAGCAGTTCATGGGGCGGGGAAGAGACCCAGTACTTC | CASSSWGGEETQYF
- | TRBJ1-4 | - | TRBV6-5 | TGTGCCAGCAGTGCCGCAGGTGCAACTAATGAAAAACTGTTTTTT | CASSAAGATNEKLFF
TRBD2 | TRBJ2-7 | - | TRBV7-2 | TGTGCCAGCAGCTTGACTAGCGTCTCCGTCGGGTCCTACGAGCAGTACTTC | CASSLTSVSVGSYEQYF
TRBD1 | TRBJ2-1 | - | TRBV6-1 | TGTGCCAGCAGTGAACGGGGACAGATGGTTGAGCAGTTCTTC | CASSERGQMVEQFF
- | TRBJ2-2 | - | TRBV7-7 | TGTGCCAGCAGCCCCACAACGACGGGCGGGGAGCTGTTTTTT | CASSPTTTGGELFF
- | TRBJ2-2 | - | TRBV27 | TGTGCCAGCAGTTTATTTTCCGGGGTATCAACCGGGGAGCTGTTTTTT | CASSLFSGVSTGELFF
- | TRBJ1-1 | - | TRBV4-2 | TGTGCCAGCAGCCACTCACACAGGGTCGGGAACACTGAAGCTTTCTTT | CASSHSHRVGNTEAFF
- | TRBJ2-2 | - | TRBV30 | TGTGCCTGGAGTGTACAGATCCGGTCCGGGGAGCTGTTTTTT | CAWSVQIRSGELFF
- | TRBJ1-2 | - | TRBV5-6 | TGTGCCAGCAGCTTGCCAACAGGGCAGAATGGCTACACCTTC | CASSLPTGQNGYTF
TRBD2 | TRBJ2-5 | - | TRBV5-1 | TGCGCCAGCAGCTCTGGACTAGCGGGGGGGCTAGAGACCCAGTACTTC | CASSSGLAGGLETQYF
TRBD1 | TRBJ2-7 | - | TRBV29-1 | TGCAGCGTTGCTAGGGGACAGGGGGCTCGCGAGCAGTACTTC | CSVARGQGAREQYF
- | TRBJ2-3 | - | TRBV6-5 | TGTGCCAGCAGTTACTCACTAGGCGGGGGCACAGATACGCAGTATTTT | CASSYSLGGGTDTQYF
TRBD1 | TRBJ1-2 | - | TRBV30 | TGTGCCTGGGTCAGGACAGGGGCTTCTGGAAACTATGGCTACACCTTC | CAWVRTGASGNYGYTF
TRBD1 | TRBJ2-7 | - | TRBV5-1 | TGCGCCAGCAGCTTCCCGACAGGGATTGACGAGCAGTACTTC | CASSFPTGIDEQYF
- | TRBJ1-2 | - | TRBV4-3 | TGCGCCAGCAGCCAAGACCGGGGCGGGGGTGTGGGTGACTATGGCTACACCTTC | CASSQDRGGGVGDYGYTF
- | TRBJ1-1 | - | TRBV11-2 | TGTGCCAGCAGCCCCCTCGTCAGAAATGAAGCTTTCTTT | CASSPLVRNEAFF
- | TRBJ2-1 | - | TRBV19 | TGTGCCAGTAGGGCCAGGGACTACAATGAGCAGTTCTTC | CASRARDYNEQFF
TRBD1 | TRBJ1-1 | - | TRBV5-4 | TGTGCCAGCAGCGTGGACAGGTTGAACACTGAAGCTTTCTTT | CASSVDRLNTEAFF
- | TRBJ1-2 | few | TRBV19 | TGTGCCAGTAGTATAGGTAGAGCCGAGAGTATCTATGGCTACACCTTC | CASSIGRAESIYGYTF
- | TRBJ1-6 | - | TRBV5-8 | TGTGCCAGCAGCTTGGATGGGGCAAATTCACCCCTCCACTTT | CASSLDGANSPLHF
TRBD2 | TRBJ2-5 | - | TRBV10-3 | TGTGCCACCCGGACTAGCGGGCGGGAGACCCAGTACTTC | CATRTSGRETQYF
TRBD1 | TRBJ1-2 | - | TRBV6-5 | TGTGCCAGCAGGGGGACAGGGGCTGGTGGCTACACCTTC | CASRGTGAGGYTF
TRBD1 | TRBJ1-4 | - | TRBV5-1 | TGCGGGACCAGCAGTTCCGGGACAGGAGGTGAAAAACTGTTTTTT | CGTSSSGTGGEKLFF
TRBD2 | TRBJ2-3 | - | TRBV5-1 | TGCGCCAGCAGCTTACAAGCGGGGGATAAAGATACGCAGTATTTT | CASSLQAGDKDTQYF
TRBD1 | TRBJ1-1 | - | TRBV28 | TGTGCCAGCCAGGGGGGAACAACTGAAGCTTTCTTT | CASQGGTTEAFF
- | TRBJ1-5 | - | TRBV7-2 | TGTGCCAGCAGCTTAAACCCTCACTTTCTGCATTTT | CASSLNPHFLHF
- | TRBJ1-1 | - | TRBV15 | TGTGCCACCAGCAGAGATGGGCTGGGGGGCACTGAAGCTTTCTTT | CATSRDGLGGTEAFF
- | TRBJ1-4 | once | TRBV7-6 | TGTGCCAGCAGCCTCAGGGGCCCAAATGAAAAACTGTTTTTT | CASSLRGPNEKLFF
TRBD1 | TRBJ2-3 | - | TRBV5-6 | TGTGCCAGCAGCTTTTTACCGGGACAGGGGACAGATACGCAGTATTTT | CASSFLPGQGTDTQYF
TRBD1 | TRBJ2-7 | once | TRBV12-5 | TGTGCTAGTGGTTTGGTACTAGGGGACAGGGGACGCGAGCAGTACTTC | CASGLVLGDRGREQYF
TRBD1 | TRBJ2-5 | - | TRBV13 | TGTGCCAGCAGGCATACCGGGACAGGGTTCCGGGAGACCCAGTACTTC | CASRHTGTGFRETQYF
- | TRBJ2-5 | once | TRBV5-1 | TGCGCCAGCAGCTTGAGGGAGAACCAAGAGACCCAGTACTTC | CASSLRENQETQYF